This T cell receptor (beta chain) came from a study of Ad26.COV2.S vaccination and SARS-CoV-2 variants. Overall study: Donor got 5x10^10 or 1x10^11 viral particles of Ad26.COV2.S. Findings and caveats of the study: Using TCR breadth and depth analyses may have led to underestimated total T cell responses.

The germline V gene encodes CDR1 MRHNA and CDR2 SNTAGT. This CDR3 is 20 amino acids long. V shed 7 bases and J 5 bases; nucleotides not matched to a gene: 23. The table came from immunoSEQ multiplex PCR; TCRdb's copy has only in-frame clones and leaves some out. Of around 370,000 clones in the sample, approximately 84% were seen once. Treatment denoted: over 15 received Ad26.COV2.S at low or high dose, single or two shots; several received placebo; per-sample allocation not given. Each sample was drawn 63 days after the first injection (of vaccine or placebo). Remarks on this clone: The antigen is unknown.

The J gene is TRBJ2-5, the V gene TRBV6-4; 12 bases map to TRBD2. This sample comprised peripheral blood, obtained in a trial of Ad26.COV2.S vaccine versus placebo. The TCR comes from a person aged 18-65 years who received the Ad26.COV2.S COVID-19 vaccine or a placebo. CDR3 amino acids: CASILSLGASGRGLEETQYF. The CDR3 DNA sequence: TGTGCCAGCATCTTATCACTGGGGGCTAGCGGGAGGGGGTTGGAGGAGACCCAGTACTTC.